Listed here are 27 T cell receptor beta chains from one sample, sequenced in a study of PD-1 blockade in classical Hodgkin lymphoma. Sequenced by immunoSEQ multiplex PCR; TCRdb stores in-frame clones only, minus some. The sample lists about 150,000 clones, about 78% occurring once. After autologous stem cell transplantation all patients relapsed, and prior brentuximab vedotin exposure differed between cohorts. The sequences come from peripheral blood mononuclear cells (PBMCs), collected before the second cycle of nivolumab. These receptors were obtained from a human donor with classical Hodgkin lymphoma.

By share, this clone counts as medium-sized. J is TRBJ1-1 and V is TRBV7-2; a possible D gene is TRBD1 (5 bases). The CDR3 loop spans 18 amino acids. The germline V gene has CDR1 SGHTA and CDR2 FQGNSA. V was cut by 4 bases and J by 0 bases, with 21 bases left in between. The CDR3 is CASSSFGSQGSMNTEAFF. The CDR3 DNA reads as TGTGCCAGCAGCTCGTTTGGGAGCCAGGGTAGTATGAACACTGAAGCTTTCTTT.

The CDR3 region is CASSVNRGQGKEKLFF. In DNA form, the CDR3 reads TGTGCCAGCAGTGTCAACCGGGGCCAGGGAAAAGAAAAACTGTTTTTT. The genes are TRBV27 and TRBJ1-4, with a tentative D call TRBD1 (5 bases). The CDR3 loop spans 16 amino acids. Trimming left V 5 bases short and J 8 bases short, with 21 bases between. CDR1 is MNHEY, CDR2 SMNVEV, per germline (reference sequence).

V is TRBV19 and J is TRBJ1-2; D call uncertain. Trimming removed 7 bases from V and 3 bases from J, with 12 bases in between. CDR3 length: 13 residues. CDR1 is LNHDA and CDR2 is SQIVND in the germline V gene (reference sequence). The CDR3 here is CASTKGWDYGYTF. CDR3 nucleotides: TGTGCCAGTACGAAAGGGTGGGACTATGGCTACACCTTC.

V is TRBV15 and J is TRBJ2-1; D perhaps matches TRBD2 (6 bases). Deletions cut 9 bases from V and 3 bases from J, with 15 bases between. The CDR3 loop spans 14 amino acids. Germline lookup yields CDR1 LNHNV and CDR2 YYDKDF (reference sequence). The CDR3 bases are TGTGCCACGTCGGGGTGGCGGGACTACAATGAGCAGTTCTTC. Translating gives CATSGWRDYNEQFF.

CDR3 residues: CASSSRTYSSYNEQFF. CDR3 sequence (DNA): TGTGCCAGCAGCAGTAGGACTTACAGTTCCTACAATGAGCAGTTCTTC. The chain couples TRBV4-2 to TRBJ2-1; tentative D call: TRBD2 (5 bases). Per germline, CDR1 LGHNA and CDR2 YNFKEQ. CDR3 length equals 16 residues. V was clipped by 5 bases and J by 1 base, with 15 bases between them.

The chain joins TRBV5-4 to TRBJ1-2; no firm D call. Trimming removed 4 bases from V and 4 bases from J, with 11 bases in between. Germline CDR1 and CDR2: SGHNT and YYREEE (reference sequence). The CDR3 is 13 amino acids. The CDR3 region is CASSRAGGYGYTF. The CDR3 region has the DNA TGTGCCAGCAGCCGGGCCGGAGGCTATGGCTACACCTTC.

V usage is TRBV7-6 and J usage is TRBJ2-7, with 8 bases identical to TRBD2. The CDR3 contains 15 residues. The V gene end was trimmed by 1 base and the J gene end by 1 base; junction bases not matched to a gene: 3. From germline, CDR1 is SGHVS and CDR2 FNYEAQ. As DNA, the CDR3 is TGTGCCAGCAGCTTAGATAGCGGGACTTCCTACGAGCAGTACTTC. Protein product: CASSLDSGTSYEQYF.

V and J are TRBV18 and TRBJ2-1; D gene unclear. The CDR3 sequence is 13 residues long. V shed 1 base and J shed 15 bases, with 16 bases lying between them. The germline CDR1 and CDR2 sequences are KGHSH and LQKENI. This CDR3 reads CASSPQDIGPGFF. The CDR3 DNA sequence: TGTGCCAGCTCACCACAAGATATTGGGCCCGGGTTCTTC.

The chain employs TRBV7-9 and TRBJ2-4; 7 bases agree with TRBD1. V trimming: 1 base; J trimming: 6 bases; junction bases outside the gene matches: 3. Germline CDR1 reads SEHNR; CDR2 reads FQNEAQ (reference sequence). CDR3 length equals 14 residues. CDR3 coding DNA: TGTGCCAGCAGCTTAGGGGCAGGGGGAAACATTCAGTACTTC. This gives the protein CASSLGAGGNIQYF.

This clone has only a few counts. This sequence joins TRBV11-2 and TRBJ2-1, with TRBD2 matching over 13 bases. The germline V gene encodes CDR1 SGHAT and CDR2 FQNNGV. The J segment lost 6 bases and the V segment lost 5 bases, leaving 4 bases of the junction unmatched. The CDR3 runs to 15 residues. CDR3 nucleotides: TGTGCCAGCAGCCCTAGACTAGCGGGGGGCAATGAGCAGTTCTTC. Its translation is CASSPRLAGGNEQFF.

This CDR3 is CAIRGTENQPQHF. Written as DNA, the CDR3 is TGTGCCATCAGGGGGACAGAGAATCAGCCCCAGCATTTT. The chain recombines TRBV10-3 with TRBJ1-5; 7 bases match TRBD1. Germline V lookup: CDR1 ENHRY, CDR2 SYGVKD. Trimming at V came to 6 bases and at J to 4 bases, leaving 3 bases not matched to a gene. CDR3 length: 13 amino acids.

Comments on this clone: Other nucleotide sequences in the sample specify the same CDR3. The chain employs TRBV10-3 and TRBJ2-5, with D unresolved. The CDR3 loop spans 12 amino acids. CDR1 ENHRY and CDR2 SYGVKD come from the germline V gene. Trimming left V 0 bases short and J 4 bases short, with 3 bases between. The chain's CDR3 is CAISESGETQYF. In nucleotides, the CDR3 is TGTGCCATCAGTGAGTCCGGAGAGACCCAGTACTTC.

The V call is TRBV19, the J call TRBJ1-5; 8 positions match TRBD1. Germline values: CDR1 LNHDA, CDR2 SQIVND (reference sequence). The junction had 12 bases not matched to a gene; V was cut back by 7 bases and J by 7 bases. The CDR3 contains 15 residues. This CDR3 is CASKSGGGERQPQHF. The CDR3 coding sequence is TGTGCCAGTAAATCAGGGGGCGGGGAGAGGCAGCCCCAGCATTTT.

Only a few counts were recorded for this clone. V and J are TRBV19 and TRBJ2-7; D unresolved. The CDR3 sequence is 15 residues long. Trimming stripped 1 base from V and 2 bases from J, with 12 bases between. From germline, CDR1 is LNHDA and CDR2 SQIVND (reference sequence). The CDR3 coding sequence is TGTGCCAGTAGTATAGCGATCCTAGGGCCCTACGAGCAGTACTTC. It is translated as CASSIAILGPYEQYF.

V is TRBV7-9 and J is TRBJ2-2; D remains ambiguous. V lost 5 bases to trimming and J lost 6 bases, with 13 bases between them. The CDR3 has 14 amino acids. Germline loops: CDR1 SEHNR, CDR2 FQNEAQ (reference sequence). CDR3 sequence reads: CASSPGLGSGELFF. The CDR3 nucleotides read TGTGCCAGCAGCCCAGGTCTGGGTTCCGGGGAGCTGTTTTTT.

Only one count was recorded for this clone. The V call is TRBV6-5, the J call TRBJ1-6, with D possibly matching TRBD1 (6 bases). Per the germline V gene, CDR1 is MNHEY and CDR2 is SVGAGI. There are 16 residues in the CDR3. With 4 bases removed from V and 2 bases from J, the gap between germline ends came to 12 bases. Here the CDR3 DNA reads TGTGCCAGCAGTTGGGGGGGCGAGCCCTATAATTCACCCCTCCACTTT. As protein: CASSWGGEPYNSPLHF.

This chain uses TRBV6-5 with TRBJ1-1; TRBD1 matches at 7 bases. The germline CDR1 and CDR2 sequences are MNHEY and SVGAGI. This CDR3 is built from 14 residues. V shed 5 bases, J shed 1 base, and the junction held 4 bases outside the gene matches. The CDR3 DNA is TGTGCCAGCAGTAAGGACAGGCCGAACACTGAAGCTTTCTTT. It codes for CASSKDRPNTEAFF.

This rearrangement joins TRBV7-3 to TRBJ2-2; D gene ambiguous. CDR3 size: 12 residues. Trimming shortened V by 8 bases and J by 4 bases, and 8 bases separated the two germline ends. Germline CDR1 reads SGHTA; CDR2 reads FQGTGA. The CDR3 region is CASRNGTGELFF. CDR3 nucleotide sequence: TGTGCCAGCCGAAACGGCACCGGGGAGCTGTTTTTT.

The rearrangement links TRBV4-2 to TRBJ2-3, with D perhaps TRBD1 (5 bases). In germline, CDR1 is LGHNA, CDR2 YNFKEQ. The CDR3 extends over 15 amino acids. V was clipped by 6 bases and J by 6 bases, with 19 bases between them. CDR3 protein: CASRGSRGTVDTQYF. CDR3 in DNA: TGTGCCAGCAGGGGCTCTAGGGGCACAGTGGATACGCAGTATTTT.

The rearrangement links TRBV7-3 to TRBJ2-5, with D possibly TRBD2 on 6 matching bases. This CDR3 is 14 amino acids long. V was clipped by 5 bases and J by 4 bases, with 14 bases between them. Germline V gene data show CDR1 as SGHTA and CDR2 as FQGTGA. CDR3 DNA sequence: TGTGCCAGCAGCCCGGGGACTTGGGGAGAGACCCAGTACTTC. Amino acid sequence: CASSPGTWGETQYF. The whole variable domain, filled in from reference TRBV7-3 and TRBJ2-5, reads GAGVSQTPSNKVTEKGKYVELRCDPISGHTALYWYRQSLGQGPEFLIYFQGTGAADDSGLPNDRFFAVRPEGSVSTLKIQRTERGDSAVYLCASSPGTWGETQYFGPGTRLLVL.

The CDR3 nucleotides read TGTGCCAGCAGCTGGGGACACGGAGGATCAGGGACCCAGTACTTC. It encodes CASSWGHGGSGTQYF. V and J are TRBV7-3 and TRBJ2-5; tentatively, D is TRBD1 (6 bases). CDR1 is SGHTA, CDR2 FQGTGA, per germline. The V end was cut by 4 bases, the J end by 7 bases, with 19 bases between. This CDR3 has 15 amino acids.

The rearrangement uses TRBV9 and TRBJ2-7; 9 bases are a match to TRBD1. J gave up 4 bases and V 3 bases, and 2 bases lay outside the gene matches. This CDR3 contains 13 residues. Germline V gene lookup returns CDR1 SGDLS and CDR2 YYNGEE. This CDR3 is CASSEQGAYEQYF. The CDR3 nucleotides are TGTGCCAGCAGCGAACAGGGGGCATACGAGCAGTACTTC.

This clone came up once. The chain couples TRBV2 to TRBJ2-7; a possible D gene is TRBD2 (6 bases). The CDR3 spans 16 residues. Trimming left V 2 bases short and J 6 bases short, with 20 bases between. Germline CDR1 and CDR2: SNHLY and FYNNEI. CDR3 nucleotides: TGTGCCAGCAGTGAAACCGGACTATGGAAACAGCCCGAGCAGTACTTC. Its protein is CASSETGLWKQPEQYF.

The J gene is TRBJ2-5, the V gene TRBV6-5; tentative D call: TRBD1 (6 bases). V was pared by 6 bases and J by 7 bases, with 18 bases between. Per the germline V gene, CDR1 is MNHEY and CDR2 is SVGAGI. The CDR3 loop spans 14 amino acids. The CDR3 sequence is CASRKTNRAGTQYF. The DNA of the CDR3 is TGTGCCAGCAGGAAAACGAACAGGGCCGGGACCCAGTACTTC.

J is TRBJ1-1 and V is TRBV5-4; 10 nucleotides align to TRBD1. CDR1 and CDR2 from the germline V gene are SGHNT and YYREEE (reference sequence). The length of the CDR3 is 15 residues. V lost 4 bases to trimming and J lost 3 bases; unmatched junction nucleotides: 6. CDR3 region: CASSPGTGEYTEAFF. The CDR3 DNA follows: TGTGCCAGCAGCCCGGGGACAGGGGAATACACTGAAGCTTTCTTT.

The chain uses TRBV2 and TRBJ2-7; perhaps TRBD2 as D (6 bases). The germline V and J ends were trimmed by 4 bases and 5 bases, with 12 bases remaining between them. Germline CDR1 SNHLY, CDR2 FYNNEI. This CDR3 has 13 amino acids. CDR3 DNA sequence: TGTGCCAGCAGTGGGGTACTAGCTCACGAGCAGTACTTC. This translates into CASSGVLAHEQYF.

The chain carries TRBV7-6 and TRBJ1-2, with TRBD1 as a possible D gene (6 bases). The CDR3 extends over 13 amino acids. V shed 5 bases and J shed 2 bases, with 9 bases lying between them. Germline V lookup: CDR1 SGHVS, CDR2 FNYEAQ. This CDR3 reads CASSLGQNYGYTF. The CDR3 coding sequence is TGTGCCAGCAGCCTGGGACAAAACTATGGCTACACCTTC.